Included here is one T cell receptor (beta chain) sequence, with context. Its antigen is as yet unknown. 60 Vbeta and 13 Jbeta primers were used in PCR. Sequencing was performed with immunoSEQ multiplex PCR; in TCRdb, only in-frame clones are kept and a portion is missing. The sample lists about 150,000 clones, approximately 74% seen once, with around 2.3% in the top ten. The CDR3 covers 15 residues. V shed 1 base and J shed 3 bases, with 11 bases lying between them. Germline CDR1 and CDR2: SEHNR and FQNEAQ (reference sequence). The data belong to a study of cytomegalovirus exposure and HLA in healthy donors. Whole-study results and caveats: Diagnosis of cytomegalovirus status made by the classifier reportedly showed high specificity and sensitivity.

This sequence was found in a man aged 25 to 45 in good health and CMV-seronegative. Specimen: PBMCs. V gene TRBV7-9 combines with J gene TRBJ2-3; weak D call: TRBD2 (5 bases). CDR3 DNA: TGTGCCAGCAGCTTAGTATGGACTCCAACAGATACGCAGTATTTT. Translating it yields CASSLVWTPTDTQYF.